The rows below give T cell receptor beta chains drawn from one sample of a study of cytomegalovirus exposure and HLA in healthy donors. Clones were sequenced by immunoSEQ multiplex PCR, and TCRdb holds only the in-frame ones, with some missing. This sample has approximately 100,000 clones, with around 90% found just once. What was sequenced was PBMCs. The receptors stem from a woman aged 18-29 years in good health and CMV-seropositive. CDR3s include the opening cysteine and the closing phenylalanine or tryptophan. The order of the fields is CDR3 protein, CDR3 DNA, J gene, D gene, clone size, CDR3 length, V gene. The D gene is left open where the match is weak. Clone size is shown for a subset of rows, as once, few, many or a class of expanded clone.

CACRDRGREQPQHF TGTGCCTGCCGGGACAGGGGGCGAGAACAGCCCCAGCATTTT TRBJ1-5 TRBD1 - 14 TRBV28
CASSEAGGGGNTIYF TGTGCCAGCAGTGAAGCAGGGGGCGGTGGAAACACCATATATTTT TRBJ1-3 TRBD1 - 15 TRBV6-1
CATTSGTVTKETQYF TGCGCCACCACTAGTGGGACAGTGACCAAAGAGACCCAGTACTTC TRBJ2-5 TRBD1 - 15 TRBV10-2
CASSPAGTSAYNEQFF TGTGCCAGCAGCCCCGCCGGGACTAGCGCCTACAATGAGCAGTTCTTC TRBJ2-1 TRBD2 - 16 TRBV9
CASSFGYGQNTGELFF TGTGCCAGCAGTTTTGGGTATGGACAGAACACCGGGGAGCTGTTTTTT TRBJ2-2 - - 16 TRBV27
CASRELNTEAFF TGTGCCAGCCGGGAGCTGAACACTGAAGCTTTCTTT TRBJ1-1 - few 12 TRBV28
CASSLATGSQYF TGTGCCAGCAGCTTGGCCACAGGGAGCCAGTACTTC TRBJ2-5 - - 12 TRBV5-6
CASSASGGGNNEQFF TGTGCCAGCAGTGCTAGCGGGGGGGGAAACAATGAGCAGTTCTTC TRBJ2-1 TRBD2 few 15 TRBV6-4
CASSEVQRGIQYF TGTGCCAGCAGTGAGGTTCAGAGAGGCATTCAGTACTTC TRBJ2-4 - once 13 TRBV2
CASSLRGWNSPLHF TGTGCCAGCAGCTTGAGGGGGTGGAATTCACCCCTCCACTTT TRBJ1-6 - few 14 TRBV13
CASSFRDRGTPYEQYF TGTGCCAGCAGTTTTCGGGACAGGGGGACGCCCTACGAGCAGTACTTC TRBJ2-7 TRBD1 - 16 TRBV28
CASSKAPASQGTDTQYF TGTGCCAGCAGCAAAGCCCCGGCTAGCCAGGGCACAGATACGCAGTATTTT TRBJ2-3 - - 17 TRBV21-1
CASSKGTSGGINEQFF TGTGCCAGCAGCAAGGGGACTAGCGGGGGGATCAATGAGCAGTTCTTC TRBJ2-1 TRBD2 - 16 TRBV7-6
CASSLEVVRSGGKNEQFF TGTGCCAGCAGCTTAGAGGTCGTGCGTAGCGGGGGGAAAAATGAGCAGTTCTTC TRBJ2-1 TRBD2 - 18 TRBV7-2
CASTLAGGLQETQYF TGCGCCAGCACTCTCGCGGGGGGGCTCCAAGAGACCCAGTACTTC TRBJ2-5 TRBD2 once 15 TRBV5-1
CASSVTASGTDTQYF TGTGCCAGCAGCGTAACGGCTAGTGGGACAGATACGCAGTATTTT TRBJ2-3 - - 15 TRBV9
CASSSGFTGTGVSNQPQHF TGTGCCAGCAGCTCAGGCTTCACCGGGACAGGAGTTAGCAATCAGCCCCAGCATTTT TRBJ1-5 TRBD1 - 19 TRBV7-8
CASSDVADTQYF TGTGCCAGCAGTGATGTAGCAGATACGCAGTATTTT TRBJ2-3 - once 12 TRBV6-1
CATPGTAGNQPQHF TGTGCCACCCCCGGGACAGCCGGCAATCAGCCCCAGCATTTT TRBJ1-5 TRBD1 - 14 TRBV6-6
CASSQDSYNEQFF TGCGCCAGCAGCCAAGATTCATACAATGAGCAGTTCTTC TRBJ2-1 - - 13 TRBV4-3
CASSQLPRVTDTQYF TGCGCCAGCAGCCAACTGCCGCGGGTAACAGATACGCAGTATTTT TRBJ2-3 - - 15 TRBV4-1
CASSDPGQGSHQPQHF TGCGCCAGCAGTGATCCGGGACAGGGATCCCATCAGCCCCAGCATTTT TRBJ1-5 TRBD1 - 16 TRBV10-2
CASSPRLVSLIGEQFF TGTGCCAGTAGTCCTAGACTAGTATCGCTGATAGGGGAGCAGTTCTTC TRBJ2-1 - - 16 TRBV19
CASSLRQANTGELFF TGTGCCAGCAGCTTACGGCAGGCGAACACCGGGGAGCTGTTTTTT TRBJ2-2 - - 15 TRBV5-8
CASSEADDSANTGELFF TGTGCCAGCAGTGAGGCCGACGACAGCGCGAACACCGGGGAGCTGTTTTTT TRBJ2-2 - - 17 TRBV2
CASRATGETQYF TGCGCCAGCAGGGCGACAGGAGAGACCCAGTACTTC TRBJ2-5 - - 12 TRBV5-1
CASSFSSGANVLTF TGTGCCAGCAGCTTCTCCTCTGGGGCCAACGTCCTGACTTTC TRBJ2-6 - - 14 TRBV7-8
CSQTRGDTQYF TGCAGTCAAACTAGGGGGGATACGCAGTATTTT TRBJ2-3 - - 11 TRBV20-1
CASSPSTADNSPLHF TGTGCCAGCTCACCGTCGACAGCCGATAATTCACCCCTCCACTTT TRBJ1-6 - few 15 TRBV18
CASRARDSEAFF TGTGCCAGCAGGGCCCGGGACAGTGAAGCTTTCTTT TRBJ1-1 TRBD1 - 12 TRBV28
CASSFTVPASRRNTIYF TGTGCCAGCAGCTTTACAGTCCCGGCGTCTCGGAGAAACACCATATATTTT TRBJ1-3 - - 17 TRBV7-2